A single sample is the source of the 15 T cell receptor beta chains below, sequenced in a study of shared clonotypes between healthy human individuals. Profiled with immunoSEQ multiplex PCR; TCRdb holds only in-frame clones, not every one. The sample gives 2 million to 2.5 million clones, more than 80% of which show up once; 0.3% to 0.4% is in the top ten. The source material was naive CD4+ T cells from PBMCs. Subset: CD45RA+ positively selected. These receptors were collected from a man aged 18 to 30 in good health. Some clones in this sample may be carry-over from other donors' samples.

The V and J genes are TRBV28 and TRBJ2-4; unclear D gene. Trimming removed 6 bases at V and 7 bases at J, with 13 bases between. CDR3 size: 13 residues. The germline gives CDR1 MDHEN, CDR2 SYDVKM. The CDR3 sequence is CASREGPRNIQYF. The DNA of the CDR3 is TGTGCCAGCAGAGAAGGTCCCCGGAACATTCAGTACTTC.

The J gene is TRBJ2-7, the V gene TRBV25-1, with D maybe TRBD1 (6 bases). V lost 2 bases, J lost 0 bases, and 17 bases lay in between. Germline V CDR1 and CDR2: MGHDK, SYGVNS. The CDR3 loop spans 17 amino acids. For the CDR3, the DNA is TGTGCCAGCAGTGAAGCCCGGACAGTGCACTCCTCCTACGAGCAGTACTTC. Translation: CASSEARTVHSSYEQYF.

V usage is TRBV11-2 and J usage is TRBJ1-4; TRBD1 might be the D (6 bases). Trimming took 3 bases from V and 8 from J, leaving 16 bases between them. This CDR3 spans 15 amino acids. Germline V CDR1 and CDR2: SGHAT, FQNNGV. CDR3 sequence (DNA): TGTGCCAGCAGCTTGGGGACACCGGAGAAGGAAAAACTGTTTTTT. It is translated as CASSLGTPEKEKLFF.

This clone was counted a single time. The rearrangement uses TRBV4-3 and TRBJ2-3, with 10 nucleotides matching TRBD1. The germline V gene has CDR1 LGHNA and CDR2 YSLEER. The CDR3 has 16 amino acids. The V gene end was trimmed by 3 bases and the J gene end by 7 bases; junction bases not matched to a gene: 10. DNA of the CDR3: TGCGCCAGCAGCCATTCGACAGGGGGCGGATGGTATACGCAGTATTTT. Translation gives CASSHSTGGGWYTQYF.

The rearrangement joins TRBV10-3 to TRBJ2-3; 9 bases are a match to TRBD1. The CDR3 has 15 residues. V lost 6 bases, J lost 0 bases, and 4 bases stayed unmatched. Germline V lookup: CDR1 ENHRY, CDR2 SYGVKD. CDR3 protein: CAIRGTGTSTDTQYF. As DNA, the CDR3 is TGTGCCATCAGGGGGACAGGGACTAGCACAGATACGCAGTATTTT.

The chain has TRBV5-4 and TRBJ1-3; a possible D gene is TRBD1 (6 bases). Germline V gene data show CDR1 as SGHNT and CDR2 as YYREEE (reference sequence). The CDR3 has 15 residues. With 2 bases removed from V and 3 bases from J, the gap between germline ends came to 12 bases. CDR3 nucleotides: TGTGCCAGCAGCTTTGAAGGGGGGCGTGGAAACACCATATATTTT. This gives the protein CASSFEGGRGNTIYF.

V gene TRBV6-6 combines with J gene TRBJ2-1; D is undetermined. Deletions cut 6 bases from V and 7 bases from J, with 13 bases between. CDR3 length: 13 residues. Per the germline V gene, CDR1 is MNHNY and CDR2 is SVGAGI (reference sequence). This chain's CDR3 is CASRDDGYNEQFF. DNA for the CDR3: TGTGCCAGCAGAGACGACGGGTATAATGAGCAGTTCTTC.

The chain has TRBV7-9 and TRBJ2-5; D not certain. Trimming cost V 2 bases and J 5 bases, with 15 bases left between them. CDR1 and CDR2 from the germline V gene are SEHNR and FQNEAQ (reference sequence). The CDR3 is 15 amino acids. In nucleotides, the CDR3 is TGTGCCAGCAGCTTATATCCCCGCTGGACGGAGACCCAGTACTTC. Translated, it gives CASSLYPRWTETQYF.

This clone was seen more than once but under ten times. The rearrangement joins TRBV6-5 to TRBJ1-1; 9 bases align to TRBD1. Looked up from germline, CDR1 is MNHEY and CDR2 is SVGAGI. The CDR3 is 14 amino acids. The V gene end was trimmed by 5 bases and the J gene end by 6 bases; junction bases not matched to a gene: 7. The chain's CDR3 is CASSIQGALAEAFF. The CDR3 region has the DNA TGTGCCAGCAGTATACAGGGGGCCCTTGCTGAAGCTTTCTTT.

The chain joins TRBV7-8 to TRBJ2-1; D is ambiguous. This CDR3 comprises 14 residues. Trimming stripped 4 bases from V and 7 bases from J, with 14 bases between. From germline, CDR1 is SGHVS and CDR2 FQNEAQ. The CDR3 reads CASSSYLSENEQFF. CDR3 DNA: TGTGCCAGCAGCTCATACCTCAGTGAGAATGAGCAGTTCTTC.

The chain links TRBV28 to TRBJ2-7; TRBD2 matches 7 bases. This CDR3 has 14 amino acids. Unmatched junction bases numbered 5, after V lost 3 bases and J lost 3 bases. CDR1 and CDR2 (germline): MDHEN, SYDVKM. The CDR3 region has the DNA TGTGCCAGCAGTTTCCCTCGCGGGAGCTACGAGCAGTACTTC. It translates to CASSFPRGSYEQYF.

The chain links TRBV5-1 to TRBJ2-1; a weak D match, TRBD1 (6 bases). The CDR3 has 15 amino acids. Trimming removed 4 bases from V and 2 bases from J, with 13 bases in between. Germline V gene sequence: CDR1 SGHRS, CDR2 YFSETQ. The CDR3 reads CASSGQTRTYNEQFF. The CDR3 DNA reads as TGCGCCAGCAGCGGACAGACCCGGACCTACAATGAGCAGTTCTTC.

J is TRBJ1-3 and V is TRBV28; 7 positions match TRBD1. The CDR3 is 15 amino acids. V was pared by 5 bases and J by 5 bases, with 9 bases of the junction left unmatched. Germline CDR1 is MDHEN and CDR2 is SYDVKM. The CDR3 coding sequence is TGTGCCAGCAGTCTCGGGACAGTACCCCGAAACACCATATATTTT. This sequence encodes CASSLGTVPRNTIYF. The entire variable domain, with the rest obtained from reference TRBV28 and TRBJ1-3, is as follows: DVKVTQSSRYLVKRTGEKVFLECVQDMDHENMFWYRQDPGLGLRLIYFSYDVKMKEKGDIPEGYSVSREKKERFSLILESASTNQTSMYLCASSLGTVPRNTIYFGEGSWLTVV.

The chain combines TRBV5-1 with TRBJ1-1; no reliable D call. V was cut by 4 bases and J by 0 bases, with 13 bases left in between. The CDR3 is 15 residues long. Looked up from germline, CDR1 is SGHRS and CDR2 is YFSETQ. DNA for the CDR3: TGCGCCAGCAGCCTACCGGGTAGCTTGAACACTGAAGCTTTCTTT. This encodes CASSLPGSLNTEAFF.

Notes on this clone: Other nucleotide sequences from this sample produce the same CDR3. V is TRBV7-8 and J is TRBJ2-5; D unclear. Germline V gives CDR1 SGHVS, CDR2 FQNEAQ. Trimming took off 1 base at V and 2 bases at J, with 2 bases between the two ends. CDR3 length equals 12 residues. DNA of the CDR3: TGTGCCAGCAGCTTAGGACAAGAGACCCAGTACTTC. Its protein is CASSLGQETQYF.